The rows below give T cell receptor beta chains drawn from one sample of a study of Ad26.COV2.S vaccination and SARS-CoV-2 variants. Assay used: immunoSEQ multiplex PCR; TCRdb lists only in-frame clones, some missing. The sample records 97,000 or so clones, over 70% being singletons. Sequenced material: peripheral blood, taken after recovery from COVID-19. The receptors derive from a human donor who had recovered from COVID-19. Both conserved end residues are part of each CDR3. The D gene is left open where the match is weak. Not all rows give a size; the values are once, few, many and, for expanded clones, a class.

J gene | V gene | clone size | D gene | CDR3 DNA | CDR3 protein
TRBJ2-3 | TRBV2 | NA | NA | TGTGCCAGCAGAGCGGCGACAGATACGCAGTATTTT | CASRAATDTQYF
TRBJ2-6 | TRBV6-5 | NA | NA | TGTGCCAGCAGTCGCCAGTTCTCTGGGGCCAACGTCCTGACTTTC | CASSRQFSGANVLTF
TRBJ2-1 | TRBV19 | NA | TRBD1 | TGTGCCAGTAGCTACTTGGGACAGGGAAGTTCTGTGCAGTTCTTC | CASSYLGQGSSVQFF
TRBJ2-7 | TRBV4-1 | NA | TRBD2 | TGCGCCAGCAGCCAAGTTCTAGCGGGGACTTACGAGCAGTACTTC | CASSQVLAGTYEQYF
TRBJ1-5 | TRBV28 | once | NA | TGTGCCAGCAGTGTAGGGGGGCTTAATCAGCCCCAGCATTTT | CASSVGGLNQPQHF
TRBJ2-5 | TRBV3-1/TRBV3-2 | NA | NA | TGTGCCAGCAGCCGCCAAGAGACCCAGTACTTC | CASSRQETQYF
TRBJ2-1 | TRBV19 | NA | NA | TGTGCCAGTAGTATAGCTCGGACGGGGGCCAATGAGCAGTTCTTC | CASSIARTGANEQFF
TRBJ2-7 | TRBV19 | once | NA | TGTGCCAGTAGTTCACAGGGAGACGAGCAGTACTTC | CASSSQGDEQYF
TRBJ2-7 | TRBV5-1 | NA | NA | TGCGCCAGCAGCCCAAATTTATCGACGGACCGGTCCGACGAGCAGTACTTC | CASSPNLSTDRSDEQYF
TRBJ2-7 | TRBV30 | NA | NA | TGTGCCTGGAGTGTAAGTCCGTACGAGCAGTACTTC | CAWSVSPYEQYF
TRBJ1-4 | TRBV7-9 | NA | NA | TGTGCCAGCAGCTTAGCCCTAGGAACTAATGAAAAACTGTTTTTT | CASSLALGTNEKLFF
TRBJ2-7 | TRBV20-1 | NA | NA | TGCAGTGCTTGGACCGGTTACGAGCAGTACTTC | CSAWTGYEQYF
TRBJ2-1 | TRBV19 | NA | NA | TGTGCCAGTAGTCACAGGCGAAGCTCCTACAATGAGCAGTTCTTC | CASSHRRSSYNEQFF
TRBJ2-1 | TRBV7-9 | few | NA | TGTGCCAGCAGCTTAGTACATGCCTACAATGAGCAGTTCTTC | CASSLVHAYNEQFF
TRBJ1-6 | TRBV29-1 | NA | NA | TGCAGCGTTGAGGCTGGGGACTATAATTCACCCCTCCACTTT | CSVEAGDYNSPLHF
TRBJ1-4 | TRBV28 | NA | NA | TGTGCCAGCAGTTTAGAGGGGGCAACTAATGAAAAACTGTTTTTT | CASSLEGATNEKLFF
TRBJ1-1 | TRBV23-1 | NA | TRBD1 | TGCGCCAGCAGTCGTCCGGGACAGGGCTCGTTAAACACTGAAGCTTTCTTT | CASSRPGQGSLNTEAFF
TRBJ2-3 | TRBV19 | NA | TRBD1 | TGTGCCAGTAGTATCAATGGACAGGGAACAGATACGCAGTATTTT | CASSINGQGTDTQYF
TRBJ2-5 | TRBV5-1 | once | NA | TGCGCCAGCAGCCCCCCGTTCCCTACCTTAGAGACCCAGTACTTC | CASSPPFPTLETQYF
TRBJ2-1 | TRBV24-1 | NA | TRBD1 | TGTGCCACCAGTGATTTGTCCAGGGGGCGAAATGAGCAGTTCTTC | CATSDLSRGRNEQFF
TRBJ1-2 | TRBV6-6 | NA | TRBD1 | TGTGCCAGCAGTCCCGCTTCGCCGGGACAGGGGAACTATGGCTACACCTTC | CASSPASPGQGNYGYTF
TRBJ2-7 | TRBV11-2 | NA | TRBD1 | TGTGCCAGCAGCCAAAGGGGGCGCGGCCCGGGGAACGAGCAGTACTTC | CASSQRGRGPGNEQYF
TRBJ1-4 | TRBV30 | NA | NA | TGTGCCTGGAGTGTAAGCAGGGGAGCGGAAAAACTGTTTTTT | CAWSVSRGAEKLFF
TRBJ1-3 | TRBV6-1 | NA | NA | TGTGCCAGCAGTGACCGGACCGCGGGGGGAAACACCATATATTTT | CASSDRTAGGNTIYF
TRBJ2-1 | TRBV6-6 | NA | NA | TGTGCCAGCAGTTCCGGCCAATACAATGAGCAGTTCTTC | CASSSGQYNEQFF
TRBJ2-1 | TRBV5-1 | once | TRBD2 | TGCGCCAGCAGCTTCTTGCGGGGGGCCTCCTACAATGAGCAGTTCTTC | CASSFLRGASYNEQFF
TRBJ2-3 | TRBV4-2 | NA | NA | TGTGCCAGCAGCTCAGTGACCACCAAGGATACGCAGTATTTT | CASSSVTTKDTQYF
TRBJ2-5 | TRBV12-3/TRBV12-4 | NA | NA | TGTGCCAGCAGTTTTGGAGGTCAAGAGACCCAGTACTTC | CASSFGGQETQYF
TRBJ1-4 | TRBV6-1 | NA | NA | TGTGCCAGCAGTGAAAACGACGGAAACCTCGGGGCTAATGAAAAACTGTTTTTT | CASSENDGNLGANEKLFF
TRBJ2-5 | TRBV3-1/TRBV3-2 | NA | NA | TGTGCCAGCAGCCCCACAGGAGAAGAGACCCAGTACTTC | CASSPTGEETQYF
TRBJ2-7 | TRBV5-1 | NA | TRBD1 | TGCGCCAGCGGGAAGGGGGCCACCTACGAGCAGTACTTC | CASGKGATYEQYF
TRBJ1-4 | TRBV7-9 | once | TRBD1 | TGTGCCAGCAGCTTAGCGGAACAGGGGTCATATGAAAAACTGTTTTTT | CASSLAEQGSYEKLFF
TRBJ1-6 | TRBV6-1 | NA | NA | TGTGCCAGCAGTGAAGGGGACAACCGTCATAATTCACCCCTCCACTTT | CASSEGDNRHNSPLHF
TRBJ1-1 | TRBV6-5 | NA | NA | TGTGCCGCCCGGGACATCAACACTGAAGCTTTCTTT | CAARDINTEAFF
TRBJ2-3 | TRBV3-1/TRBV3-2 | NA | NA | TGTGCCAGCAGAGCTAGCTTTCACACAGATACGCAGTATTTT | CASRASFHTDTQYF
TRBJ2-4 | TRBV7-9 | NA | NA | TGTGCCAGCAGGGCCGTTAGGGTCGGGGCCAAAAACATTCAGTACTTC | CASRAVRVGAKNIQYF
TRBJ2-6 | TRBV4-3 | NA | NA | TGCGCCAGCAGCCATTTCCTTACTGGGGCCTCTTCGACTCCAGGGGCCAACGTCCTGACTTTC | CASSHFLTGASSTPGANVLTF
TRBJ1-1 | TRBV4-3 | few | NA | TGCGCCAGCAGCCAAGAGGGGACAAGTTCCCTAGCTTTCTTT | CASSQEGTSSLAFF
TRBJ1-2 | TRBV21-1 | NA | NA | TGTGCCAGCAGCAAAGGGGGCCCCGGTGACAGCTATGGCTACACCTTC | CASSKGGPGDSYGYTF
TRBJ1-4 | TRBV5-4 | NA | NA | TGTGCCAGCAGCCTGGGACGGCTTAATGAAAAACTGTTTTTT | CASSLGRLNEKLFF
TRBJ2-6 | TRBV10-2 | few | NA | TGCGCCAGCAGTACCCCACAGGAAACTGGGGCCAACGTCCTGACTTTC | CASSTPQETGANVLTF
TRBJ2-7 | TRBV5-4 | NA | NA | TGTGCCAGCAGCTTTGGGGGTTACTCCTACGAGCAGTACTTC | CASSFGGYSYEQYF
TRBJ2-7 | TRBV27 | NA | TRBD2 | TGTGCCAGCAGTTTATTCCTAGCGGGGGGAGAGCAGTACTTC | CASSLFLAGGEQYF
TRBJ1-2 | TRBV9 | NA | TRBD1 | TGTGCCAGCAGCGGGTCCGGGACAGGGGAACTTTATGGCTACACCTTC | CASSGSGTGELYGYTF
TRBJ1-2 | TRBV4-1 | few | NA | TGCGCCAGCAGCCAAGACTGGAGGGTCAAAGGCTACACCTTC | CASSQDWRVKGYTF
TRBJ2-3 | TRBV3-1/TRBV3-2 | NA | TRBD2 | TGTGCCAGCAGCCGGGGACTAGCGGGGGGTAGCACAGATACGCAGTATTTT | CASSRGLAGGSTDTQYF
TRBJ2-3 | TRBV30 | NA | NA | TGTGCCTGGAGTGTAAGTTCAGATACGCAGTATTTT | CAWSVSSDTQYF
TRBJ1-4 | TRBV7-9 | few | NA | TGTGCCAGCAGCTCCCTGGGTTATGAAAAACTGTTTTTT | CASSSLGYEKLFF